This TCR beta chain emerged from a study of blood T cell repertoires in COVID-19. Across the whole study: Sample material is recorded as cDNA or gDNA derived from T cells, B-cell-depleted T cells, or PBMCs.

The CDR3 has 14 amino acids. Unmatched junction bases numbered 7, after V lost 4 bases and J lost 5 bases. Germline V gene data show CDR1 as SGHRS and CDR2 as YFSETQ. Original data processing: Estimation of nucleated cell counts was performed using reference gene primer amplification. Assay: immunoSEQ multiplex PCR; the TCRdb copy retains only in-frame clones and omits some. V and J calls and clone size are those listed in that table; D and trimming were worked out from the DNA. The sample holds almost 200,000 clones, over 80% seen once. The source material was peripheral blood. The chain links TRBV5-1 to TRBJ2-7, with 9 positions matching TRBD2. This clonotype was obtained from a man in his fifties or sixties with COVID-19, enrolled during active disease. Written as DNA, the CDR3 is TGCGCCAGCAGCCTTAGCGGGAGTTACGACGAGCAGTACTTC. Its translation is CASSLSGSYDEQYF.